The 29 T cell receptor beta chains listed next were all sequenced from one sample in a study of control samples from healthy donors and cancer patients. Sequenced by immunoSEQ multiplex PCR; TCRdb stores in-frame clones only, minus some. This table has about 160,000 clones, approximately 90% appearing once. Material: blood. The origin of the receptors is a woman younger than 45 in good health.

This chain uses TRBV27 with TRBJ2-2; 12 bases are shared with TRBD2. Trimming removed 6 bases from V and 7 bases from J; junction bases left unmatched: 6. Germline V gene lookup returns CDR1 MNHEY and CDR2 SMNVEV (reference sequence). This CDR3 spans 15 amino acids. The DNA for the CDR3 is TGTGCCAGCAGAAAACTAGCGGGAGGATTCGGGGAGCTGTTTTTT. Protein: CASRKLAGGFGELFF.

V gene TRBV18 combines with J gene TRBJ2-1; 7 bases line up with TRBD1. Germline values: CDR1 KGHSH, CDR2 LQKENI. The CDR3 is 15 residues long. V gave up 4 bases and J gave up 7 bases; unmatched junction bases: 10. The CDR3 DNA reads TGTGCCAGCTCACGAATGTGGACAGGCCAAAATGAGCAGTTCTTC. Translation: CASSRMWTGQNEQFF.

The chain joins TRBV6-2 or TRBV6-3 to TRBJ1-1; D possibly corresponds to TRBD1 (6 bases). Germline CDR1 reads MNHEY; CDR2 reads SVGEGT. Trimming stripped 5 bases from V and 12 bases from J, with 10 bases between. The CDR3 length is 10 residues. CDR3 nucleotides: TGTGCCAGCAGTACTGGGACACCTTTCTTT. This encodes CASSTGTPFF.

The rearrangement uses TRBV27 and TRBJ2-7, with 9 bases identical to TRBD2. With V trimmed by 6 bases and J by 4 bases, 7 bases remained unmatched. The CDR3 sequence is 14 residues long. Germline-derived CDR1 and CDR2 are MNHEY and SMNVEV (reference sequence). CDR3 DNA sequence: TGTGCCAGCAGCGCGGGGGGGGCATTTTACGAGCAGTACTTC. It is translated as CASSAGGAFYEQYF.

In DNA, the CDR3 is TGTGCCAGCAGTTTGGGCCGGAGAGAGACCCAGTACTTC. The encoded protein is CASSLGRRETQYF. V gene TRBV12-3 or TRBV12-4 combines with J gene TRBJ2-5; unclear D gene. V was cut by 3 bases and J by 4 bases, with 9 bases left in between. The CDR3 consists of 13 residues.

CDR3: CASSFSQGSYEQYF. In DNA form, the CDR3 reads TGTGCCAGCAGCTTTTCGCAGGGCTCCTACGAGCAGTACTTC. This chain connects TRBV7-2 to TRBJ2-7; possible D gene TRBD1, 5 bases. The CDR3 covers 14 residues. V was cut by 3 bases and J by 0 bases, with 9 bases left in between. From germline, CDR1 is SGHTA and CDR2 FQGNSA.

This chain connects TRBV6-1 to TRBJ2-3, with 7 bases identical to TRBD1. The CDR3 loop spans 15 amino acids. Trimming at V came to 2 bases and at J to 0 bases, leaving 2 bases not matched to a gene. The germline V gene encodes CDR1 MNHNS and CDR2 SASEGT. CDR3 loop: CASSESTGSTDTQYF. The CDR3 DNA follows: TGTGCCAGCAGTGAATCGACAGGGAGCACAGATACGCAGTATTTT.

The chain has TRBV24-1 and TRBJ1-4; 7 bases align to TRBD1. The CDR3 extends over 14 amino acids. Trimming removed 9 bases from V and 8 bases from J; junction bases left unmatched: 11. Germline values: CDR1 KGHDR, CDR2 SFDVKD. The chain's CDR3 is CATYRGKYEEKLFF. CDR3 DNA sequence: TGTGCCACCTACAGGGGCAAGTATGAGGAAAAACTGTTTTTT.

V is TRBV20-1 and J is TRBJ2-7, with D unresolved. Trimming removed 0 bases at V and 6 bases at J, with 6 bases between. The CDR3 is 11 amino acids. CDR1 and CDR2 (germline): DFQATT, SNEGSKA (reference sequence). CDR3 region: CSARDSREQYF. The CDR3 region has the DNA TGCAGTGCTAGAGATTCTCGCGAGCAGTACTTC.

This sequence joins TRBV19 and TRBJ2-5, with 7 bases matching TRBD1. CDR3 size: 13 residues. V lost 6 bases, J lost 2 bases, and 3 bases stayed unmatched. Germline V lookup: CDR1 LNHDA, CDR2 SQIVND (reference sequence). CDR3 amino acids: CASSGTVQETQYF. Here the CDR3 DNA reads TGTGCCAGTAGCGGGACAGTTCAAGAGACCCAGTACTTC.

The chain joins TRBV7-9 to TRBJ1-1; TRBD1 is a possible D gene (5 bases). In germline, CDR1 is SEHNR, CDR2 FQNEAQ (reference sequence). This CDR3 spans 15 amino acids. The germline V and J ends were trimmed by 4 bases and 4 bases, with 16 bases remaining between them. For the CDR3, the DNA is TGTGCCAGCAGCTCCCTAGGGGCGCCGGGCACTGAAGCTTTCTTT. This sequence encodes CASSSLGAPGTEAFF.

The chain recombines TRBV3-1 (or the pseudogene TRBV3-2) with TRBJ2-1; 11 positions agree with TRBD2. This CDR3 has 16 residues. V gave up 6 bases and J gave up 2 bases; unmatched junction bases: 6. Germline V gene lookup returns CDR1 LGHDT and CDR2 YNNKEL (reference sequence). This CDR3 reads CASRPRLAGTYNEQFF. Written as DNA, the CDR3 is TGTGCCAGCAGGCCCAGACTAGCGGGGACCTACAATGAGCAGTTCTTC.

V usage is TRBV5-1 and J usage is TRBJ2-1; no reliable D call. The germline V gene encodes CDR1 SGHRS and CDR2 YFSETQ. CDR3 length: 15 residues. Between the trimmed V and J ends, which lost 2 bases and 2 bases, there was a span of 11 bases. The CDR3 region is CASSLEVPPYNEQFF. The CDR3 bases are TGCGCCAGCAGCTTAGAGGTCCCCCCCTACAATGAGCAGTTCTTC.

This chain uses TRBV6-2 or TRBV6-3 with TRBJ1-1; D not certain. The CDR3 runs to 12 residues. With 2 bases removed from V and 10 bases from J, the gap between germline ends came to 11 bases. Germline V CDR1 and CDR2: MNHEY, SVGEGT. The DNA of the CDR3 is TGTGCCAGCAGTTACCCGGCCGCGTCAGCTTTCTTT. Its protein product is CASSYPAASAFF.

The V call is TRBV27, the J call TRBJ2-7; no reliable D call. The CDR3 totals 17 residues. Per germline, CDR1 MNHEY and CDR2 SMNVEV (reference sequence). V lost 1 base to trimming and J lost 2 bases, with 18 bases between them. CDR3: CASSLYGLERGTYEQYF. DNA for the CDR3: TGTGCCAGCAGTTTATATGGGTTGGAGAGAGGTACCTACGAGCAGTACTTC.

The chain couples TRBV9 to TRBJ2-3, with a weak D call TRBD2 (6 bases). This CDR3 spans 15 amino acids. Trimming pared 6 bases from V and 2 bases from J, leaving 16 bases between. Germline values: CDR1 SGDLS, CDR2 YYNGEE. Written as DNA, the CDR3 is TGTGCCAGCACTCAGGCCGGAGGGAACACAGATACGCAGTATTTT. Its protein product is CASTQAGGNTDTQYF.

The gene calls are TRBV6-2 or TRBV6-3 and TRBJ2-7, with 8 bases matching TRBD2. Germline lookup yields CDR1 MNHEY and CDR2 SVGEGT. The CDR3 has 17 residues. The V segment lost 2 bases and the J segment 1 base; nucleotides outside the gene matches: 10. The CDR3, as DNA: TGTGCCAGCAGTTACGGGCCTAGCGGGTACCCTTCCTACGAGCAGTACTTC. This gives the protein CASSYGPSGYPSYEQYF.

The chain recombines TRBV4-2 with TRBJ2-1; the D is unclear. V lost 4 bases and J lost 2, with 3 bases in between. This CDR3 has 12 amino acids. The V gene's germline CDR1 is LGHNA and CDR2 YNFKEQ. CDR3 sequence reads: CASSRPYNEQFF. For the CDR3, the DNA is TGTGCCAGCAGCCGACCCTACAATGAGCAGTTCTTC.

CDR3 sequence reads: CASSFRGNYGYTF. The CDR3 region has the DNA TGTGCCAGCAGTTTCAGGGGCAACTATGGCTACACCTTC. The gene calls are TRBV12-3 or TRBV12-4 and TRBJ1-2; D possibly corresponds to TRBD1 (6 bases). The CDR3 consists of 13 residues. V was cut by 3 bases and J by 2 bases, with 7 bases left in between.

The V and J genes are TRBV7-9 and TRBJ2-6, with D uncertain. The CDR3 is 14 amino acids. The germline V gene has CDR1 SEHNR and CDR2 FQNEAQ (reference sequence). Trimming left V 7 bases short and J 0 bases short, with 7 bases between. CDR3 protein: CASTFYSGANVLTF. The CDR3 coding sequence is TGTGCCAGCACCTTTTACTCTGGGGCCAACGTCCTGACTTTC.

The chain carries TRBV2 and TRBJ1-1; D not certain. Germline CDR1 and CDR2: SNHLY and FYNNEI. V was shortened by 7 bases and J by 4 bases, with 4 bases between the two germline ends. CDR3 length: 10 residues. Here the CDR3 reads CASMGTEAFF. The CDR3, as DNA: TGTGCCAGCATGGGCACTGAAGCTTTCTTT.

This chain links TRBV28 with TRBJ2-5, with D perhaps TRBD2 (5 bases). V was trimmed by 6 bases and J by 7 bases, leaving 18 bases between them. Germline V gene sequence: CDR1 MDHEN, CDR2 SYDVKM. The CDR3 sequence is 14 residues long. CDR3 coding DNA: TGTGCCAGCAGCCCCTTCGGGGATCGAGTGACCCAGTACTTC. Its protein is CASSPFGDRVTQYF. The full variable domain, rest sourced from reference TRBV28 and TRBJ2-5, is DVKVTQSSRYLVKRTGEKVFLECVQDMDHENMFWYRQDPGLGLRLIYFSYDVKMKEKGDIPEGYSVSREKKERFSLILESASTNQTSMYLCASSPFGDRVTQYFGPGTRLLVL.

The chain uses TRBV7-2 and TRBJ2-3; TRBD2 matches 8 bases. The J segment lost 3 bases and the V segment lost 3 bases, leaving 2 bases of the junction unmatched. Germline V gives CDR1 SGHTA, CDR2 FQGNSA. CDR3 length: 14 residues. The CDR3 sequence is CASSLGLETDTQYF. The CDR3 bases are TGTGCCAGCAGCTTGGGACTAGAGACAGATACGCAGTATTTT. Together with reference TRBV7-2 and TRBJ2-3, the CDR3 gives the full variable domain: GAGVSQSPSNKVTEKGKDVELRCDPISGHTALYWYRQSLGQGLEFLIYFQGNSAPDKSGLPSDRFSAERTGGSVSTLTIQRTQQEDSAVYLCASSLGLETDTQYFGPGTRLTVL.

The chain has TRBV5-1 and TRBJ2-6, with 8 bases aligning to TRBD1. The germline V gene encodes CDR1 SGHRS and CDR2 YFSETQ. J was trimmed by 1 base and V by 1 base; bases with no gene match: 7. The CDR3 consists of 18 residues. CDR3 in DNA: TGCGCCAGCAGCTTGTCAGGGGGCGTGACTTCTGGGGCCAACGTCCTGACTTTC. This gives the protein CASSLSGGVTSGANVLTF.

The rearrangement links TRBV6-2 or TRBV6-3 to TRBJ2-3; tentatively, D is TRBD2 (7 bases). The V end lost 2 bases, the J end lost 5 bases, and 20 bases lay between the germline ends. The CDR3 loop spans 17 amino acids. CDR1 MNHEY and CDR2 SVGEGT come from the germline V gene. The CDR3 here is CASSYDDWGLAEDTQYF. The CDR3 DNA reads TGTGCCAGCAGTTACGACGACTGGGGGCTAGCGGAAGATACGCAGTATTTT.

CDR3 amino acids: CASSIGVATEYGYTF. The CDR3 coding sequence is TGTGCCAGTAGTATCGGGGTAGCGACGGAATATGGCTACACCTTC. The chain combines TRBV19 with TRBJ1-2, with no clear D. There are 15 residues in the CDR3. CDR1 and CDR2 from the germline V gene are LNHDA and SQIVND (reference sequence). The germline V and J ends were trimmed by 3 bases and 5 bases, with 16 bases remaining between them.

This rearrangement joins TRBV18 to TRBJ2-7; D not resolved. Germline V lookup: CDR1 KGHSH, CDR2 LQKENI. The V and J ends lost 4 bases and 0 bases respectively, with 7 bases between them. The CDR3 has 13 residues. CDR3 DNA: TGTGCCAGCTCACTTGAACCCTCCTACGAGCAGTACTTC. As protein: CASSLEPSYEQYF.

The rearrangement joins TRBV29-1 to TRBJ2-7, with D possibly TRBD2 on 7 matching bases. The germline V gene encodes CDR1 SQVTM and CDR2 ANQGSEA. The CDR3 is 14 amino acids. Trimming cost V 1 base and J 4 bases, with 14 bases left between them. This CDR3 reads CSVEVQGRGYEQYF. The CDR3 DNA is TGCAGCGTTGAAGTTCAGGGGAGGGGGTACGAGCAGTACTTC.

In this sample, this clone turned up once. Other DNA sequences in this sample translate to the same CDR3. The chain employs TRBV28 and TRBJ2-3; D remains ambiguous. V was clipped by 3 bases and J by 0 bases, with 7 bases between them. Germline lookup yields CDR1 MDHEN and CDR2 SYDVKM. The CDR3 sequence is 14 residues long. CDR3 in DNA: TGTGCCAGCAGTTTCATCGGGAGCACAGATACGCAGTATTTT. It encodes CASSFIGSTDTQYF.